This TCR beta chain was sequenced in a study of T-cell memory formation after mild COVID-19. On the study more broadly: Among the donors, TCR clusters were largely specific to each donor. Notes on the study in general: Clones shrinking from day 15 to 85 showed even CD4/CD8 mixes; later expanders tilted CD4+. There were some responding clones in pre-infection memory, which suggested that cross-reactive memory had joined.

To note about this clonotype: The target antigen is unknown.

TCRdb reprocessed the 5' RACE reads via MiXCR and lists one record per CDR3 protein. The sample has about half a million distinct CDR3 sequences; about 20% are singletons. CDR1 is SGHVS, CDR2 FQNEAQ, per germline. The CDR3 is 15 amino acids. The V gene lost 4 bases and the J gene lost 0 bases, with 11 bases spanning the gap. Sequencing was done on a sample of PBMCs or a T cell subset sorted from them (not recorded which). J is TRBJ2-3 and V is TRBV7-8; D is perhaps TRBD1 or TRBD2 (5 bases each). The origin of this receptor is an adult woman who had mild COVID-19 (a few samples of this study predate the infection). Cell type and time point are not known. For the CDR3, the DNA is TGTGCCAGCAGCTCGGGACCGTCTAGCACAGATACGCAGTATTTT. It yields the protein CASSSGPSSTDTQYF.